The 8 T cell receptor beta chains listed next were all sequenced from one sample in a study of OX40 agonist ivuxolimab in advanced cancers. Sequenced by immunoSEQ multiplex PCR; TCRdb stores in-frame clones only, minus some. The sample includes about 73,000 clones, around 88% of them seen just once. The source material was CD4+ or CD8+ T cells sorted from blood, sampled in a trial of the OX40 agonist ivuxolimab. All receptors derive from an adult with an advanced solid tumor such as melanoma, head and neck, liver or kidney cancer.

V is TRBV5-1 and J is TRBJ2-7; no reliable D call. CDR1 is SGHRS, CDR2 YFSETQ, per germline. This CDR3 spans 13 amino acids. The V gene lost 1 base and the J gene lost 3 bases, with 8 bases spanning the gap. CDR3 region: CASSLLSDYEQYF. In DNA, the CDR3 is TGCGCCAGCAGCTTGCTGTCAGACTACGAGCAGTACTTC.

CDR3: CASSPNLQGKTDYGYTF. The CDR3 nucleotides read TGCGCCAGCAGCCCAAACCTACAGGGCAAGACTGATTATGGCTACACCTTC. This chain links TRBV5-1 with TRBJ1-2; possibly TRBD1 for D (6 bases). This CDR3 region has 17 residues. Per germline, CDR1 SGHRS and CDR2 YFSETQ. Trimming took off 4 bases at V and 5 bases at J, with 24 bases between the two ends.

The gene calls are TRBV5-4 and TRBJ1-1; D may be TRBD1 (6 bases). V was trimmed by 1 base and J by 0 bases, leaving 13 bases between them. This CDR3 has 16 residues. CDR1 is SGHNT and CDR2 is YYREEE in the germline V gene (reference sequence). Here the CDR3 DNA reads TGTGCCAGCAGCTTGAGCCCGGGACAATTGAACACTGAAGCTTTCTTT. This translates into CASSLSPGQLNTEAFF.

The chain joins TRBV5-1 to TRBJ1-6, with D possibly TRBD1 on 5 matching bases. The CDR3 contains 16 residues. Deletions cut 3 bases from V and 6 bases from J, with 16 bases between. Germline CDR1 reads SGHRS; CDR2 reads YFSETQ. The CDR3 DNA follows: TGCGCCAGCAGCTCGGGTGGCAGGGTGGTTAATTCACCCCTCCACTTT. Translating gives CASSSGGRVVNSPLHF. The full variable domain, rest sourced from reference TRBV5-1 and TRBJ1-6, is KAGVTQTPRYLIKTRGQQVTLSCSPISGHRSVSWYQQTPGQGLQFLFEYFSETQRNKGNFPGRFSGRQFSNSRSEMNVSTLELGDSALYLCASSSGGRVVNSPLHFGNGTRLTVT.

About this clone: Its ends do not fully match the called genes, so a read error is possible. Distinct nucleotide sequences in the sample also encode this CDR3. The CDR3 spells CASSSPAASYEQYF. The DNA for the CDR3 is TGCGCCAGCAGTTCGCCCGCGGCTAGCTACGAGCAGTACTTC. The chain is built from TRBV27 and TRBJ2-7, with D unresolved. The CDR3 extends over 14 amino acids. Germline CDR1 is MNHEY and CDR2 is SMNVEV (reference sequence).

The genes are TRBV6-5 and TRBJ1-1, with D possibly matching TRBD1 (5 bases). V was trimmed by 3 bases and J by 1 base, leaving 9 bases between them. The CDR3 has 14 amino acids. Germline assignment: CDR1 MNHEY and CDR2 SVGAGI. The DNA for the CDR3 is TGTGCCAGCAGTTATTCAGGGCGGAACACTGAAGCTTTCTTT. It translates to CASSYSGRNTEAFF.

The J gene is TRBJ2-2, the V gene TRBV30; D possibly corresponds to TRBD2 (6 bases). CDR1 is GTSNPN, CDR2 SVGIG, per germline (reference sequence). This CDR3 spans 18 amino acids. Trimming removed 0 bases from V and 4 bases from J, with 21 bases in between. CDR3 protein: CAWSVLFRSSGPTGELFF. The CDR3 nucleotides read TGTGCCTGGAGTGTACTATTTAGGAGTAGCGGTCCCACCGGGGAGCTGTTTTTT.

This chain connects TRBV25-1 to TRBJ2-5, with a weak D call TRBD2 (5 bases). Per the germline V gene, CDR1 is MGHDK and CDR2 is SYGVNS. Between the trimmed V and J ends, which lost 4 bases and 5 bases, there was a span of 11 bases. The CDR3 has 13 residues. The CDR3 nucleotides read TGTGCCAGCAGTGTCAGGACGGGGGAGACCCAGTACTTC. Its protein product is CASSVRTGETQYF.